This T cell receptor beta chain was documented in a study of T cells in Graves' hyperthyroidism and ophthalmopathy. About this clonotype itself: The germline gene is not matched at one end of the junction; a read error may be the cause.

The CDR3 regions of TCR beta were amplified from RNA transcripts. A set of HTBI primers served as the primers for a first-round RT-PCR of the TCR CDR3. MiXCR was run by TCRdb on the multiplex PCR reads, yielding one entry per CDR3 protein. The sample has about 520,000 distinct CDR3 sequences, about 24% seen once; the top ten hold 10% to 12%. Sequenced sample: blood. The sequence was collected from a woman between 25 and 40 years old with Graves' ophthalmopathy.

As DNA, the CDR3 is TGTGCCAGCAGTGAGTCGTTTAGGGACGAACAGCCCCAGCATTTT. Encoded protein: CASSESFRDEQPQHF. The chain uses TRBV10-3 and TRBJ1-5; possible D gene TRBD1, 5 bases. The CDR3 totals 15 residues. The V gene's germline CDR1 is ENHRY and CDR2 SYGVKD.